The rows below give T cell receptor beta chains drawn from one sample of a study of CD8+CD57+ T cells in acquired aplastic anemia. TCRdb used MiXCR to reprocess the reads, holding one entry per CDR3 protein. The table shows approximately 170,000 distinct CDR3 sequences, with roughly half occurring only once. Sequences were obtained from sorted CD4+, CD8+, or CD8+CD57+ T cells (not recorded which) from PBMCs. Source of these receptors: a human donor in good health, serving as a control. The CDR3 runs from the conserved cysteine through the conserved F or W. The order of the fields is clone size, V gene, D gene, J gene, CDR3 DNA, CDR3 protein. D genes are given only for firm matches. Not every row has a clone size; where given, it reads once, few, many or a size class.

clone_size: many; v_call: TRBV27; d_call: NA; j_call: TRBJ1-1; cdr3_nt: TGTGCCAGCAGCGGGGTTTTGAACACTGAAGCTTTCTTT; cdr3_aa: CASSGVLNTEAFF
clone_size: many; v_call: TRBV20-1; d_call: NA; j_call: TRBJ1-5; cdr3_nt: TGCAGTGCTAGCAAGGGGGGGCAGGGGATGCAGCCCCAGCATTTT; cdr3_aa: CSASKGGQGMQPQHF
clone_size: NA; v_call: TRBV9; d_call: NA; j_call: TRBJ2-3; cdr3_nt: TGTGCCAGCAGGGAGAACTACACAGATACGCAGTATTTT; cdr3_aa: CASRENYTDTQYF
clone_size: NA; v_call: TRBV2; d_call: NA; j_call: TRBJ2-7; cdr3_nt: TGTGCCAGCAGCACCGTTTGGGGGAAACAGTACGAGCAGTACTTC; cdr3_aa: CASSTVWGKQYEQYF
clone_size: NA; v_call: TRBV20-1; d_call: TRBD1; j_call: TRBJ2-7; cdr3_nt: TGCAGTGCCCACGGGGCTTTTGCGACAGGGGCGAGGGAGCAGTACTTC; cdr3_aa: CSAHGAFATGAREQYF
clone_size: many; v_call: TRBV15; d_call: NA; j_call: TRBJ1-1; cdr3_nt: TGTGCCACCAGCAGAAACCAGGGGTATGAAGCTTTCTTT; cdr3_aa: CATSRNQGYEAFF
clone_size: NA; v_call: TRBV29-1; d_call: NA; j_call: TRBJ2-3; cdr3_nt: TGCAGCGTTGAGCACAGGGTCAACACAGATACGCAGTATTTT; cdr3_aa: CSVEHRVNTDTQYF
clone_size: NA; v_call: TRBV19; d_call: NA; j_call: TRBJ1-5; cdr3_nt: TGTGCCAGTAGGTGGAGAGAAGTAAATCAGCCCCAGCATTTT; cdr3_aa: CASRWREVNQPQHF
clone_size: NA; v_call: TRBV6-5; d_call: TRBD2; j_call: TRBJ2-7; cdr3_nt: TGTGCCAGCAGCGTAGCTTGGGCGGGGGGCGAGCAGTACTTC; cdr3_aa: CASSVAWAGGEQYF
clone_size: NA; v_call: TRBV10-2; d_call: TRBD1; j_call: TRBJ2-7; cdr3_nt: TGCGCCAGCAACGCCGGGACAGGGACCAATTCCTACGAGCAGTACTTC; cdr3_aa: CASNAGTGTNSYEQYF
clone_size: NA; v_call: TRBV10-3; d_call: TRBD1; j_call: TRBJ1-1; cdr3_nt: TGTGCCATCAGATCCGGGACAGGGGAAAGCACTGAAGCTTTCTTT; cdr3_aa: CAIRSGTGESTEAFF
clone_size: NA; v_call: TRBV9; d_call: NA; j_call: TRBJ2-6; cdr3_nt: TGTGCCAGCAGCTCCAAATCGACCCTCTCTGGGGCCAACGTCCTGACTTTC; cdr3_aa: CASSSKSTLSGANVLTF
clone_size: many; v_call: TRBV10-1; d_call: TRBD1; j_call: TRBJ2-1; cdr3_nt: TGCGCCAGCAGTGATCGGTCGACCGTGGGACAGAATAACTACAATGAGCAGTTCTTC; cdr3_aa: CASSDRSTVGQNNYNEQFF
clone_size: NA; v_call: TRBV19; d_call: NA; j_call: TRBJ1-1; cdr3_nt: TGTGCCAGTAGTATGGGTCTTCTTCGACGGAGCACTGAAGCTTTCTTT; cdr3_aa: CASSMGLLRRSTEAFF
clone_size: NA; v_call: TRBV25-1; d_call: NA; j_call: TRBJ2-3; cdr3_nt: TGTGCCAGCCCCCAGGGCGGGAGCACAGATACGCAGTATTTT; cdr3_aa: CASPQGGSTDTQYF
clone_size: many; v_call: TRBV7-6; d_call: TRBD2; j_call: TRBJ2-1; cdr3_nt: TGTGCCAGCAGCTTAGGGACTAGCGGGGGTATATCCTACAATGAGCAGTTCTTC; cdr3_aa: CASSLGTSGGISYNEQFF
clone_size: NA; v_call: TRBV20-1; d_call: NA; j_call: TRBJ2-5; cdr3_nt: TGCAGTGCTAGATTAGCAGTTAGTTTTGAGACCCAGTACTTC; cdr3_aa: CSARLAVSFETQYF
clone_size: NA; v_call: TRBV15; d_call: NA; j_call: TRBJ2-7; cdr3_nt: TGTGCCACCAGCAGAGATTACAGTCGGGAGCAGTACTTC; cdr3_aa: CATSRDYSREQYF
clone_size: many; v_call: TRBV28; d_call: TRBD1; j_call: TRBJ2-1; cdr3_nt: TGTGCCAGTAGACAGGGTCAATCCTACAATGAGCAGTTCTTC; cdr3_aa: CASRQGQSYNEQFF
clone_size: NA; v_call: TRBV12-3/TRBV12-4; d_call: NA; j_call: TRBJ2-1; cdr3_nt: TGTGCCAGCAGTTCAGGGGATGGAAATGAGCAGTTCTTC; cdr3_aa: CASSSGDGNEQFF
clone_size: NA; v_call: TRBV7-7; d_call: TRBD2; j_call: TRBJ2-1; cdr3_nt: TGTGCTAGCAGCACGCGGGAGGAGGACAATGAGCAGTTCTTC; cdr3_aa: CASSTREEDNEQFF
clone_size: many; v_call: TRBV6-2/TRBV6-3; d_call: NA; j_call: TRBJ2-1; cdr3_nt: TGTGCCAGCAGTTTTACAGGGAGCGCTGAGCAGTTCTTC; cdr3_aa: CASSFTGSAEQFF
clone_size: many; v_call: TRBV14; d_call: NA; j_call: TRBJ1-5; cdr3_nt: TGTGCCAGCAGCCGAAAAGGGGGGAAGATAAGGCCCCAGCATTTT; cdr3_aa: CASSRKGGKIRPQHF
clone_size: NA; v_call: TRBV18; d_call: NA; j_call: TRBJ1-2; cdr3_nt: TGTGCCAGCTCACCACGTGACGGGTCCCATCATGATTATGGCTACACCTTC; cdr3_aa: CASSPRDGSHHDYGYTF
clone_size: many; v_call: TRBV7-2; d_call: NA; j_call: TRBJ1-1; cdr3_nt: TGTGCCAGCAGCCGCATAGGGGGCACTGAAGCTTTCTTT; cdr3_aa: CASSRIGGTEAFF
clone_size: once; v_call: TRBV10-3; d_call: TRBD1; j_call: TRBJ2-1; cdr3_nt: TGTGCCAGCAGCATCGACAGGGTTGATGAGCAGTTCTTC; cdr3_aa: CASSIDRVDEQFF
clone_size: NA; v_call: TRBV2; d_call: NA; j_call: TRBJ1-1; cdr3_nt: TGTGCCAGCCGACAGCCGAACACTGAAGCTTTCTTT; cdr3_aa: CASRQPNTEAFF
clone_size: NA; v_call: TRBV5-8; d_call: NA; j_call: TRBJ1-1; cdr3_nt: TGTGCCAGTACTCCCTGGGAGCGGAACACTGAAGCTTTCTTT; cdr3_aa: CASTPWERNTEAFF
clone_size: NA; v_call: TRBV7-3; d_call: NA; j_call: TRBJ2-7; cdr3_nt: TGTGCCAGCAGCTTAGGTTACCGCAACGAGCAGTACTTC; cdr3_aa: CASSLGYRNEQYF
clone_size: many; v_call: TRBV7-9; d_call: TRBD1; j_call: TRBJ2-7; cdr3_nt: TGTGCCAGCAGCTTATCCTGGGACAGAACCTACGAGCAGTACTTC; cdr3_aa: CASSLSWDRTYEQYF
clone_size: NA; v_call: TRBV10-3; d_call: TRBD2; j_call: TRBJ2-3; cdr3_nt: TGTGCCACAACAATTAGCGGGGATACGCAGTATTTT; cdr3_aa: CATTISGDTQYF
clone_size: NA; v_call: TRBV29-1; d_call: NA; j_call: TRBJ2-5; cdr3_nt: TGCAGCGTGCAAGGGCTTCCCAATCAGCCCCAGTACTTC; cdr3_aa: CSVQGLPNQPQYF
clone_size: NA; v_call: TRBV24-1; d_call: NA; j_call: TRBJ2-2; cdr3_nt: TGTGCCACCAGTGGACAGGGAGGGACCGGGGAGCTGTTTTTT; cdr3_aa: CATSGQGGTGELFF
clone_size: NA; v_call: TRBV10-3; d_call: NA; j_call: TRBJ2-3; cdr3_nt: TGTGCCATCAGGCAGGGGGGGCCGGTAGATACGCAGTATTTT; cdr3_aa: CAIRQGGPVDTQYF
clone_size: many; v_call: TRBV9; d_call: NA; j_call: TRBJ1-6; cdr3_nt: TGTGCCAGCAGCGTAGACCCCGGACAGTCTAATTCACCCCTCCACTTT; cdr3_aa: CASSVDPGQSNSPLHF
clone_size: NA; v_call: TRBV7-2; d_call: TRBD1; j_call: TRBJ1-4; cdr3_nt: TGTGCCAGCAGCTTAGCGATAGGACAGGGGAATGAAAAACTGCTTTTT; cdr3_aa: CASSLAIGQGNEKLLF
clone_size: few; v_call: TRBV7-6; d_call: TRBD1; j_call: TRBJ2-7; cdr3_nt: TGTGCCAGCAGCTTCTCTACAGGGGCCGAGCAGTACTTC; cdr3_aa: CASSFSTGAEQYF
clone_size: NA; v_call: TRBV2; d_call: NA; j_call: TRBJ2-7; cdr3_nt: TGTGCCAGCAGTGATTGGGGCCAGCGGATTACTGGCGAGCAGTACTTC; cdr3_aa: CASSDWGQRITGEQYF
clone_size: few; v_call: TRBV20-1; d_call: TRBD2; j_call: TRBJ2-7; cdr3_nt: TGCAGTGCTAGCGGATTACTAGCGGGGGGAGGCGAGCAGTACTTC; cdr3_aa: CSASGLLAGGGEQYF
clone_size: NA; v_call: TRBV19; d_call: NA; j_call: TRBJ1-4; cdr3_nt: TGTGCCAGTAGTGTCGGGGGGGGCTTCCTGTTTAATGAAAAACTGTTTTTT; cdr3_aa: CASSVGGGFLFNEKLFF
clone_size: NA; v_call: TRBV19; d_call: TRBD1; j_call: TRBJ2-7; cdr3_nt: TGTGCCAGCAGCGTAGCTCCGGGACAGGGCTCCTACGAGCAGTACTTC; cdr3_aa: CASSVAPGQGSYEQYF
clone_size: once; v_call: TRBV7-9; d_call: NA; j_call: TRBJ2-5; cdr3_nt: TGTGCCAGCAGCTTAGATCGCCTGGTTAAAGGGTCCCAGTACTTC; cdr3_aa: CASSLDRLVKGSQYF
clone_size: NA; v_call: TRBV25-1; d_call: TRBD1; j_call: TRBJ2-7; cdr3_nt: TGTGCCAGCAGTGAGTTCTTCGGGACAGGGGTTTACGAGCAGTACTTC; cdr3_aa: CASSEFFGTGVYEQYF
clone_size: many; v_call: TRBV6-5; d_call: TRBD2; j_call: TRBJ2-1; cdr3_nt: TGTGCCAGCAGCACCGGGACTAGCGCCAATGAGCAGTTCTTC; cdr3_aa: CASSTGTSANEQFF
clone_size: NA; v_call: TRBV7-3; d_call: NA; j_call: TRBJ2-3; cdr3_nt: TGTGCCAGCCAGCGGGCTAGCACAGATACGCAGTATTTT; cdr3_aa: CASQRASTDTQYF
clone_size: NA; v_call: TRBV10-3; d_call: NA; j_call: TRBJ1-6; cdr3_nt: TGTGCCAGCCCCGGGCCAGGAAATTCACCCCTCCACTTT; cdr3_aa: CASPGPGNSPLHF
clone_size: many; v_call: TRBV4-1; d_call: NA; j_call: TRBJ1-2; cdr3_nt: TGCGCCAGCAGCCAAGGAGTAGGCTCTTCCTACTATGGCTACACCTTC; cdr3_aa: CASSQGVGSSYYGYTF
clone_size: NA; v_call: TRBV10-3; d_call: NA; j_call: TRBJ2-5; cdr3_nt: TGTGCCACGACCCGGGGGCAAAGCCAGTACTTC; cdr3_aa: CATTRGQSQYF
clone_size: many; v_call: TRBV19; d_call: TRBD1; j_call: TRBJ1-6; cdr3_nt: TGTGTCAGTCGGGACAGGGGGAACTCACCCCTCCACTTT; cdr3_aa: CVSRDRGNSPLHF